This TCR beta chain was recovered during a study of T cell changes during pregnancy in multiple sclerosis. This clone was detected a few times. This CDR3 is 16 amino acids long. V gave up 4 bases and J gave up 5 bases; unmatched junction bases: 9. The germline CDR1 and CDR2 sequences are MNHEY and SMNVEV (reference sequence). Only in-frame clones appear in the TCRdb table, and some are missing; sequencing was by immunoSEQ multiplex PCR. The sample includes roughly 30,000 clones, more than 70% of them seen just once. This receptor was obtained from a female donor with multiple sclerosis, enrolled in a pregnancy study. This chain uses TRBV27 with TRBJ1-2; the match to TRBD1 covers 11 bases. The sequencing used CD8+ T cells from peripheral blood mononuclear cells, collected in the first trimester of pregnancy. The CDR3 loop reads CASSSRTGGYEYGYTF. In nucleotides, the CDR3 is TGTGCCAGCAGTTCGCGGACAGGGGGCTATGAATATGGCTACACCTTC.